The rows below give T cell receptor beta chains drawn from one sample of a study of T-cell memory formation after mild COVID-19. One entry per CDR3 protein, called by TCRdb with MiXCR from the 5' RACE reads. The sample lists almost 350,000 distinct CDR3 sequences; roughly 20% were seen once. The sequenced sample was PBMCs or a T cell subset sorted from them (not recorded which). The receptors derive from a man younger than 35 who had mild COVID-19 (a few samples of this study predate the infection). Cell type and time point are not known. Each CDR3 is given with its conserved first and last residue. Clone size appears in some rows only: once, few, many, or a class for an expanded clone.

j_call	v_call	clone_size	cdr3_aa
TRBJ1-4	TRBV4-1	-	CASSGRGENEKLFF
TRBJ2-2	TRBV7-9	once	CASSYARVTGELFF
TRBJ2-5	TRBV7-6	-	CASSLWSRSRRETQYF
TRBJ1-4	TRBV6-6	few	CASSYPPGGTNEKLFF
TRBJ2-3	TRBV5-1	few	CASSRGTSGGSTDTQYF
TRBJ1-2	TRBV14	-	CASSQDRAGSYTF
TRBJ2-7	TRBV5-1	few	CASSFRPAAYEQYF
TRBJ2-1	TRBV7-2	few	CASSPLGGYNEQFF
TRBJ1-6	TRBV15	few	CATKRDRTNSPLHF
TRBJ2-2	TRBV13	few	CASSSTESTGELFF
TRBJ2-5	TRBV4-3	few	CASSRAGWETQYF
TRBJ1-6	TRBV7-2	few	CASSLVHRAALHF
TRBJ2-1	TRBV6-5	-	CASRPQGLIYHEQFF
TRBJ2-1	TRBV10-3	few	CAISMGLAGYNEQFF
TRBJ2-3	TRBV4-2	-	CASSQDLWGADTDTQYF
TRBJ2-7	TRBV5-1	many	CASSLGRDTGAYEQYF
TRBJ2-2	TRBV6-6	few	CASSTTRTGELFF
TRBJ2-2	TRBV4-2	few	CASSSRGTSGTGELFF
TRBJ2-2	TRBV4-1	few	CASSQVSRGPANTGELFF
TRBJ2-3	TRBV7-3	-	CASSLRFGQTDTQYF
TRBJ2-1	TRBV24-1	many	CATSAASGGSPDEQFF
TRBJ2-7	TRBV5-8	-	CASREGLISAANSYEQYF
TRBJ1-1	TRBV4-2	-	CASSQGTGLGTEAFF
TRBJ2-5	TRBV7-3	-	CASSLRPGGDQETQYF
TRBJ2-5	TRBV7-9	-	CASSLTVGQYF
TRBJ2-2	TRBV20-1	-	CSPSIDTGELFF
TRBJ2-7	TRBV7-2	few	CASSPDLNEQYF
TRBJ1-1	TRBV5-1	-	CASSLGPGGDTEAFF
TRBJ2-3	TRBV6-5	-	CASKRTSGADTQYF
TRBJ2-5	TRBV6-6	-	CASSKGTQQETQYF
TRBJ2-3	TRBV4-3	few	CASRYSRGTLGTDTQYF
TRBJ2-5	TRBV6-1	-	CASSPHKETQYF
TRBJ1-3	TRBV9	-	CASSVGGHLRSGNTIYF
TRBJ2-4	TRBV6-2/TRBV6-3	few	CASRGSGQPKENIQYF
TRBJ2-5	TRBV7-9	-	CASSASLGREETQYF
TRBJ1-5	TRBV6-2/TRBV6-3	few	CATEDGNQPQHF
TRBJ1-2	TRBV2	-	CALAQQGVNYGYTF
TRBJ1-1	TRBV2	few	CASTWAPNTEAFF
TRBJ1-1	TRBV5-1	-	CASSSLTVLNTEAFF
TRBJ1-2	TRBV2	few	CASSEGRAVYGYTF
TRBJ2-3	TRBV6-5	few	CASSYSDFTDTQYF
TRBJ1-1	TRBV4-1	-	CASSPNGVEAFF
TRBJ2-2	TRBV6-2/TRBV6-3	-	CASTDGGAGTGELFF
TRBJ1-2	TRBV7-2	-	CASSLAVGALYGYTF
TRBJ1-1	TRBV7-6	few	CASSRRGSGTEAFF
TRBJ1-3	TRBV20-1	-	CSARSVNGNTIYF
TRBJ1-2	TRBV6-5	-	CASSPGLRDYGYTF
TRBJ2-3	TRBV4-3	few	CASSQEWASEDRTDTQYF
TRBJ2-1	TRBV7-8	-	CASSSRPSNEQFF
TRBJ2-2	TRBV4-3	few	CASSHRTGRKNTGELFF
TRBJ2-3	TRBV4-3	-	CASSQSVRGAATDTQYF
TRBJ2-5	TRBV7-2	few	CASSFSRDPGETQYF
TRBJ2-3	TRBV9	few	CASSVPRTSGGAWTDTQYF
TRBJ2-3	TRBV7-9	few	CASSALEDTQYF
TRBJ2-7	TRBV29-1	few	CSVQGPTTYEQYF